One T cell receptor beta chain is described in this entry. What antigen it recognizes has not been identified. There are no base qualities to consult, and no much larger clone falls within one base. High-throughput TCRbeta CDR3 sequencing of frozen genomic DNA was performed by immunoSEQ, with PCR amplification, mapping, bias correction and internal controls included. Processing in the source paper ran as follows. Productive rearrangements were kept, and unique TCRbeta sequences were defined by CDR3 nucleotide sequence plus V and J gene. A sequence counted as donor-reactive only if the sequence showed at least 5-fold expansion in CFSE-low cells compared with unstimulated pre-transplant cells and had a frequency of at least 0.01%. Minimum frequency thresholds were set for each subject on the basis of the unstimulated sample with the lowest template count, so that a detection power of at least 90% was ensured. Repertoire turnover was measured by Jensen-Shannon divergence between the top 1000 TCRbeta sequences post- and pre-transplant. Changes in detection of donor-reactive sequences were tested with two-sided Fisher's exact tests. The table was pulled from immuneACCESS by TCRdb, which kept in-frame rearrangements only. Such tables lose some clones; where checked, under half of the loss comes from unresolved V genes, and the rest has no known cause. V, J and clone size are taken as reported in that table, and D and trimming were inferred from the DNA itself. This sample comprises 65,000 to 85,000 clones, around 84% of them detected only once. 2% to 2.5% of the sample is in the top ten clones.

Unstimulated PBMCs, after thawing, were stained for CD3, CD4 and CD8 and then FACS-sorted into CD3+CD4+ and CD3+CD8+ populations. All 8 studied subjects were randomized to immunosuppression withdrawal. The Qiagen DNeasy Blood and Tissue Kit was used for genomic DNA isolation. These data belong to a study of T cell clones after liver transplantation (dated by TCRdb to between 2019 and 2020). With regard to the full study: The samples were obtained from ITN030ST, a randomized trial that attempted immunosuppression withdrawal within 2 years after liver transplantation. After a pre-transplant mixed lymphocyte reaction, TCRbeta sequencing was used to pinpoint donor-reactive T cell clones, which were subsequently tracked in post-transplant blood. Third party-reactive TCRbeta sequences were also identified from pre-transplant MLRs to serve as an antigen-independent comparator for donor-reactive sequences. Three of the eight recipients were HCV-positive; the others were transplanted for non-autoimmune, non-viral indications. Until randomization at 12-24 months post-transplant, subjects were given standard immunosuppression, with no induction therapy. To count as tolerant, a recipient had to stay completely off immunosuppression for at least one year without liver enzymes climbing beyond twice the upper limit of normal. Blood samples were collected pre-transplant, pre-randomization before withdrawal, and post-randomization after either full withdrawal or failed withdrawal. The studied cohort comprised 8 liver transplant recipients, 3 classified as tolerant and 5 as non-tolerant.

The paper as a whole reports these results and caveats: Donor-reactive sequences declined more than third party-reactive ones, suggesting partial antigen-specific deletion unrelated to withdrawal success. Conclusions were preliminary, limited by small, heterogeneous patient numbers and non-standardized post-transplant time points. In two subjects, low numbers of available donor cells limited the measurable donor-reactive repertoire. Once repertoire turnover was taken into account, donor-reactive detection showed a significant reduction for CD4 in 7 of 8 subjects and for CD8 in 8 of 8. In 5 of 8 subjects, circulating donor-reactive CD4 TCRbeta sequences decreased significantly after transplant, regardless of tolerance or HCV status. Because allograft tissue specimens were not available, migration of donor-reactive T cells into the graft, rather than deletion, may have occurred.

Sequencing was performed on CD4+ T cells from blood, taken less than 50 months after liver transplant. This clonotype originated in a human patient who received a liver transplant. In patients who had a transplant, some T cells may come from the graft donor.

For the CDR3, the sequence is CASSLAGWSETQYF. The sequenced DNA: TGTGCCAGCAGCTTGGCAGGATGGTCAGAGACCCAGTACTTC. Rearrangement joined TRBV7-3 to TRBJ2-5, with an unclear D gene assignment. Inclusive of the bounding cysteine and phenylalanine, the CDR3 is 14 residues long. The read is trimmed to its CDR3 DNA, 42 bases read in frame from base 1. The germline ends are 12 bases apart after V is trimmed by 3 bases and J by 4 bases. The germline V gene supplies CDR1 SGHTA and CDR2 FQGTGA.